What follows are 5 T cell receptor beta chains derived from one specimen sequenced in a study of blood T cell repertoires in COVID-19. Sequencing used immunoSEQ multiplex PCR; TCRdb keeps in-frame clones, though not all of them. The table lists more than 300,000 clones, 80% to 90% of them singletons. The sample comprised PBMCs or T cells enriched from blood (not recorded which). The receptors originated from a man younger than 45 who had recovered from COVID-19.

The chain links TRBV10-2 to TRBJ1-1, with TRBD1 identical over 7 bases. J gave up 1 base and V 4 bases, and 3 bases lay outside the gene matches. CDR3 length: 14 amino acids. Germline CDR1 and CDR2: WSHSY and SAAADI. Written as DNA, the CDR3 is TGCGCCAGCAGTGTGCGACAGGGGAACACTGAAGCTTTCTTT. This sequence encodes CASSVRQGNTEAFF.

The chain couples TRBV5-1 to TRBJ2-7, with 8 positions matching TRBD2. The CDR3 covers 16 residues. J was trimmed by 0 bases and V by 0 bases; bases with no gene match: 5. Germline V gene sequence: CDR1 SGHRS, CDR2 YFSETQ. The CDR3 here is CASSLGPGGTSYEQYF. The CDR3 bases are TGCGCCAGCAGCTTGGGACCGGGGGGGACCTCCTACGAGCAGTACTTC.

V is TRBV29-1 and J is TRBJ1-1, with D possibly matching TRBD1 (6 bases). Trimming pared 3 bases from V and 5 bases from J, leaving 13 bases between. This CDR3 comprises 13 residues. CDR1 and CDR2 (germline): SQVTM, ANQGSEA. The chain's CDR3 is CSVERGGGTEAFF. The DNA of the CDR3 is TGCAGCGTTGAGAGGGGAGGGGGAACTGAAGCTTTCTTT.

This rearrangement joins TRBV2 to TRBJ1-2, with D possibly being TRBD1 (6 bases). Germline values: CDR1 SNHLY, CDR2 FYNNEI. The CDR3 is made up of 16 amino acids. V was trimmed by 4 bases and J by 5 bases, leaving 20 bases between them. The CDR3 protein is CASSVTKQGVEYGYTF. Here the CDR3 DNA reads TGTGCCAGCAGTGTAACGAAACAGGGAGTTGAGTATGGCTACACCTTC.

The CDR3 is CASTLEGGTYEQYF. The CDR3 DNA reads as TGTGCCAGCACCTTAGAGGGGGGGACCTACGAGCAGTACTTC. The V gene is TRBV6-1, the J gene TRBJ2-7, with a weak D call TRBD2 (7 bases). Between the trimmed V and J ends, which lost 7 bases and 2 bases, there was a span of 15 bases. The CDR3 runs to 14 residues. Looked up from germline, CDR1 is MNHNS and CDR2 is SASEGT.